The source of this T cell receptor beta chain is a study of blood T cell repertoires in COVID-19. Across the whole study: Acute and convalescent COVID-19 specimens originated in the United States, Italy and Spain.

This table comes from immunoSEQ multiplex PCR, and its TCRdb copy is limited to in-frame clones, with some not included. The repertoire consists of 95,000 to 150,000 clones, with roughly 79% occurring once and the leading ten covering about 2.1%. V was clipped by 3 bases and J by 2 bases, with 20 bases between them. The CDR3 runs 17 residues. Germline V gives CDR1 ENHRY, CDR2 SYGVKD. The origin of this receptor is a man between 65 and 85 years old with acute or convalescent COVID-19. The gene calls are TRBV10-3 and TRBJ2-7, with D possibly TRBD1 on 5 matching bases. The material sequenced was peripheral blood. As DNA, the CDR3 is TGTGCCATCAGTGATAGTAGTAAGTCGGCAGGGACCTACGAGCAGTACTTC. This encodes CAISDSSKSAGTYEQYF.